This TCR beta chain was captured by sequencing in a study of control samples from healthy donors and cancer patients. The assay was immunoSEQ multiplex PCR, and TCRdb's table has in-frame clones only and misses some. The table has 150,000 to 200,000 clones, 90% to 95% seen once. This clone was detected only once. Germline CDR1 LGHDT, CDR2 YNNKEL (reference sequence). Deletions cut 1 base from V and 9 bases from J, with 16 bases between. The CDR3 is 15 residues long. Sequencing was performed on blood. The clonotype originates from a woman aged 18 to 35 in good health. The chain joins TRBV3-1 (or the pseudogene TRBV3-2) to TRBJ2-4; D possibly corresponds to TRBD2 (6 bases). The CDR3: CASSQGTPLEGIQYF. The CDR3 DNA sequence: TGTGCCAGCAGCCAAGGGACACCACTGGAGGGCATTCAGTACTTC.